Following are 5 T cell receptor beta chains from one sample sequenced in a study of immune evolution from preneoplasia to lung adenocarcinoma. Method: immunoSEQ multiplex PCR; TCRdb's copy keeps in-frame clones and lacks some. The sample records 7,500 to 9,000 clones, about 86% being singletons. The specimen sequenced was FFPE invasive lung adenocarcinoma tissue. The source is a person in their fifties with lung adenocarcinoma.

CDR3 sequence reads: CASRGNNEQFF. The DNA of the CDR3 is TGTGCCAGCAGGGGAAACAATGAGCAGTTCTTC. The chain joins TRBV27 to TRBJ2-1; D remains unclear. This CDR3 region has 11 residues. V was shortened by 6 bases and J by 5 bases, with 5 bases between the two germline ends. Per the germline V gene, CDR1 is MNHEY and CDR2 is SMNVEV (reference sequence).

The chain links TRBV28 to TRBJ1-2, with D hard to call. The CDR3 is 15 residues long. Germline lookup yields CDR1 MDHEN and CDR2 SYDVKM. V dropped 6 bases and J dropped 0 bases, with 14 bases sitting between them. Here the CDR3 DNA reads TGTGCCAGCAGCGAATCCCCAACAACTAACTATGGCTACACCTTC. This codes for CASSESPTTNYGYTF.

V gene TRBV5-1 combines with J gene TRBJ2-1, with 10 bases that match TRBD2. V gave up 1 base and J gave up 6 bases; unmatched junction bases: 4. Germline V gene lookup returns CDR1 SGHRS and CDR2 YFSETQ. This CDR3 region has 15 residues. The CDR3 loop is CASSLWTSGFNEQFF. The CDR3 nucleotides are TGCGCCAGCAGCTTGTGGACTAGCGGATTCAATGAGCAGTTCTTC. The full variable domain, with the rest looked up from reference TRBV5-1 and TRBJ2-1, is KAGVTQTPRYLIKTRGQQVTLSCSPISGHRSVSWYQQTPGQGLQFLFEYFSETQRNKGNFPGRFSGRQFSNSRSEMNVSTLELGDSALYLCASSLWTSGFNEQFFGPGTRLTVL.

The rearrangement links TRBV6-5 to TRBJ1-4; D might be TRBD1 (6 bases). Trimming removed 0 bases at V and 5 bases at J, with 10 bases between. Looked up from germline, CDR1 is MNHEY and CDR2 is SVGAGI. The CDR3 sequence is 15 residues long. As DNA, the CDR3 is TGTGCCAGCAGTTACTCGAGGGGGGAGAATGAAAAACTGTTTTTT. This sequence encodes CASSYSRGENEKLFF.

The chain joins TRBV7-2 to TRBJ2-2; D gene ambiguous. This CDR3 comprises 13 residues. Trimming cost V 5 bases and J 6 bases, with 10 bases left between them. Looked up from germline, CDR1 is SGHTA and CDR2 is FQGNSA. The CDR3 DNA reads as TGTGCCAGCAGCCCAATTAGGTCCGGGGAGCTGTTTTTT. Translating gives CASSPIRSGELFF.